These 14 T cell receptor beta chains share one sample of origin, sequenced in a study of T cells in Graves' hyperthyroidism and ophthalmopathy. The TCR beta CDR3 regions underwent amplification using RNA transcripts as the source. A set of HTBI primers served as the primers for a first-round RT-PCR of the TCR CDR3. TCRdb recomputed calls from the multiplex PCR reads with MiXCR, one row per CDR3 protein. The sample lists under 400,000 distinct CDR3 sequences, roughly 15% occurring once. Source material: blood. All receptors derive from a woman aged 55 to 70 with Graves' ophthalmopathy.

This rearrangement joins TRBV7-9 to TRBJ1-1; possibly TRBD1 for D (6 bases). The V gene lost 4 bases and the J gene lost 1 base, with 13 bases spanning the gap. Germline values: CDR1 SEHNR, CDR2 FQNEAQ (reference sequence). CDR3 length: 15 amino acids. The CDR3, as DNA: TGTGCCAGCAGCTCCTCCGGGACACCGAACACTGAAGCTTTCTTT. Its protein product is CASSSSGTPNTEAFF.

This clonotype was recorded many times. The rearrangement uses TRBV24-1 and TRBJ2-3; 11 bases map to TRBD1. V gave up 5 bases and J gave up 5 bases; unmatched junction bases: 5. The CDR3 runs to 15 residues. CDR1 is KGHDR and CDR2 is SFDVKD in the germline V gene. This CDR3 is CATSASDRGRDTQYF. The CDR3 coding sequence is TGTGCCACCAGTGCCTCGGACAGGGGGCGAGATACGCAGTATTTT.

This clonotype appeared many times. The V gene is TRBV2, the J gene TRBJ1-5; the D gene is possibly TRBD1 (5 bases). This CDR3 has 16 amino acids. With 7 bases removed from V and 2 bases from J, the gap between germline ends came to 18 bases. The germline V gene has CDR1 SNHLY and CDR2 FYNNEI. Here the CDR3 reads CASTLERGVGNQPQHF. The CDR3, as DNA: TGTGCCAGCACCTTGGAGCGGGGCGTGGGCAATCAGCCCCAGCATTTT.

The chain employs TRBV29-1 and TRBJ2-1; D is unclear. V lost 4 bases and J 3 bases, leaving 4 bases between the germline ends. Germline loops: CDR1 SQVTM, CDR2 ANQGSEA. CDR3 length equals 11 residues. Here the CDR3 reads CSVVSYNEQFF. The CDR3 DNA sequence: TGCAGCGTTGTGAGCTACAATGAGCAGTTCTTC.

This clonotype was recorded many times. CDR3 residues: CASSLALGTEDTQYF. The CDR3 DNA is TGTGCCAGCAGCTTAGCGCTTGGGACGGAGGATACGCAGTATTTT. This chain joins TRBV7-9 and TRBJ2-3; D is possibly TRBD1 or TRBD2 (5 bases each). The ends were cut back, 0 bases at V and 6 bases at J, with 13 bases in the middle. CDR1 is SEHNR and CDR2 is FQNEAQ in the germline V gene (reference sequence). The CDR3 extends over 15 amino acids. The whole variable domain, filled in from reference TRBV7-9 and TRBJ2-3, reads DTGVSQNPRHKITKRGQNVTFRCDPISEHNRLYWYRQTLGQGPEFLTYFQNEAQLEKSRLLSDRFSAERPKGSFSTLEIQRTEQGDSAMYLCASSLALGTEDTQYFGPGTRLTVL.

This clonotype appeared many times. V gene TRBV7-9 combines with J gene TRBJ2-3; D perhaps matches TRBD2 (6 bases). Germline CDR1 SEHNR, CDR2 FQNEAQ (reference sequence). Trimming took off 0 bases at V and 2 bases at J, with 15 bases between the two ends. The CDR3 runs 17 residues. The CDR3 is CASSLATTWGVTDTQYF. Here the CDR3 DNA reads TGTGCCAGCAGCTTAGCCACCACCTGGGGGGTCACAGATACGCAGTATTTT.

This clonotype was found many times. The V gene is TRBV4-1, the J gene TRBJ2-2; D is undetermined. V lost 1 base to trimming and J lost 4 bases, with 7 bases between them. The CDR3 spans 14 residues. Germline loops: CDR1 MGHRA, CDR2 YSYEKL. In nucleotides, the CDR3 is TGCGCCAGCAGCCAAGTTTACGGCACCGGGGAGCTGTTTTTT. Amino acids: CASSQVYGTGELFF.

This clonotype has a count of ten or more. The rearrangement joins TRBV20-1 to TRBJ2-2, with 10 nucleotides matching TRBD2. Germline CDR1 reads DFQATT; CDR2 reads SNEGSKA (reference sequence). There are 16 residues in the CDR3. V gave up 1 base and J gave up 8 bases; unmatched junction bases: 10. CDR3 nucleotide sequence: TGCAGTGCTAGAGCTAGCGGGAGTACGAGTTATGGGGAGCTGTTTTTT. This translates into CSARASGSTSYGELFF.

The chain couples TRBV5-1 to TRBJ1-2; 8 bases line up with TRBD1. CDR1 is SGHRS and CDR2 is YFSETQ in the germline V gene. The CDR3 covers 15 residues. The V gene end was trimmed by 3 bases and the J gene end by 3 bases; junction bases not matched to a gene: 7. CDR3 coding DNA: TGCGCCAGCAGCTCGAGACAGGGGCCCCACTATGGCTACACCTTC. It specifies CASSSRQGPHYGYTF.

This chain uses TRBV7-9 with TRBJ1-4; 7 nucleotides align to TRBD1. CDR1 is SEHNR and CDR2 is FQNEAQ in the germline V gene (reference sequence). The length of the CDR3 is 15 residues. Losses at the gene ends were 5 bases for V and 0 bases for J; bases not matched to a gene: 3. CDR3 in DNA: TGTGCCAGCAGCCAGGGGACAGCAACTAATGAAAAACTGTTTTTT. Its translation is CASSQGTATNEKLFF.

The table lists this clonotype with many counts. The genes are TRBV9 and TRBJ1-2; 10 nucleotides line up with TRBD1. Losses at the gene ends were 3 bases for V and 2 bases for J; bases not matched to a gene: 4. This CDR3 has 15 amino acids. Per germline, CDR1 SGDLS and CDR2 YYNGEE. In DNA form, the CDR3 reads TGTGCCAGCAGCGCAGGGACAGGGGAAAACTATGGCTACACCTTC. It encodes CASSAGTGENYGYTF.

As for this clonotype: This may come from a read error, since a much larger clone is one base off. The final CDR3 position lacks the conserved phenylalanine or tryptophan, pointing to a likely read error. This chain connects TRBV30 to TRBJ1-5, with a tentative D call TRBD1 (5 bases). The CDR3 spans 14 residues. CDR1 and CDR2 (germline): GTSNPN, SVGIG (reference sequence). V was shortened by 2 bases and J by 1 base, with 9 bases between the two germline ends. The CDR3 nucleotides are TGTGCCTGGAGTACGGGGGGAAGCAATCAGCCCCAGCATTCT. This translates into CAWSTGGSNQPQHS.

On this clonotype itself: Given a much more abundant clone one base away, this may be a read error. A read error is likely, as this CDR3 ends without the conserved phenylalanine or tryptophan. The chain employs TRBV6-2 or TRBV6-3 and TRBJ2-3; maybe TRBD1 (5 bases). This CDR3 contains 16 residues. Trimming took off 5 bases at V and 2 bases at J, with 17 bases between the two ends. Germline CDR1 and CDR2: MNHEY and SVGEGT. The CDR3 nucleotides are TGTGCCAGCAGTCCCCGGACAACTAACCCCACAGATACGCAGTATTCT. Its translation is CASSPRTTNPTDTQYS.

This clonotype was recorded at least ten times. The gene calls are TRBV28 and TRBJ2-1, with D perhaps TRBD1 or TRBD2 (5 bases each). Deletions cut 8 bases from V and 5 bases from J, with 19 bases between. The CDR3 is 15 residues long. Germline lookup yields CDR1 MDHEN and CDR2 SYDVKM. Here the CDR3 DNA reads TGTGCCAGCGTTGATCTCCGGGACGGCCACAATGAGCAGTTCTTC. Residues: CASVDLRDGHNEQFF.